The sequence of this T cell receptor (beta chain) was determined in a study of cytomegalovirus exposure and HLA in healthy donors. General study points: Earlier analysis yielded a pattern in which most TCR beta V segments were productive about 90% or about 30% of the time. Solely CMV serostatus was available to characterize immune exposure. Later on, an analysis tied 18,000 or so TCR beta sequences to HLA alleles at 0.05 false discovery rate.

About this clone itself: Its antigen is unknown.

PCR employed 60 Vbeta and 13 Jbeta primers. Some clones are missing from TCRdb's copy, which holds only in-frame ones; the method was immunoSEQ multiplex PCR. The table shows approximately 70,000 clones, with roughly 67% occurring only once. CDR1 and CDR2 from the germline V gene are SQVTM and ANQGSEA. This CDR3 has 17 residues. Trimming took 3 bases from V and 6 from J; bases not matched to a gene: 17. Sequencing was carried out using PBMCs. This clonotype originated in a man aged 35-49 years in good health and CMV-seropositive. This chain connects TRBV29-1 to TRBJ1-2; 9 nucleotides line up with TRBD1. CDR3 region: CSVDSDRGIGLANGYTF. CDR3 coding DNA: TGCAGCGTTGATTCGGACAGGGGTATCGGGTTGGCGAATGGCTACACCTTC.